This passage covers 8 T cell receptor beta chains from one sample sequenced in a study of T-cell memory formation after mild COVID-19. TCRdb used MiXCR to reprocess the 5' RACE reads, holding one entry per CDR3 protein. The sample has fewer than 250,000 distinct CDR3 sequences, approximately 15% seen once. The sequenced material came from PBMCs or a T cell subset sorted from them (not recorded which). These receptors were taken from an adult woman who had mild COVID-19 (a few samples of this study predate the infection). Cell type and time point are not known.

This clonotype has just a few counts. The rearrangement joins TRBV18 to TRBJ1-1; D remains unclear. The CDR3 is 13 amino acids. V lost 3 bases and J 2 bases, leaving 7 bases between the germline ends. Germline values: CDR1 KGHSH, CDR2 LQKENI. CDR3 residues: CASSPQINTEAFF. The CDR3 nucleotides read TGTGCCAGCTCACCGCAGATAAACACTGAAGCTTTCTTT.

The chain is built from TRBV20-1 and TRBJ2-7; no clear D. The CDR3 length is 14 residues. The germline gives CDR1 DFQATT, CDR2 SNEGSKA (reference sequence). Trimming shortened V by 5 bases and J by 2 bases, and 16 bases separated the two germline ends. Here the CDR3 DNA reads TGCAGTGCTCCCTGGGCTGGCCCCCCCTACGAGCAGTACTTC. It yields the protein CSAPWAGPPYEQYF.

This clonotype has a count of ten or more. The chain carries TRBV18 and TRBJ2-2; D gene ambiguous. This CDR3 spans 13 amino acids. Trimming stripped 3 bases from V and 7 bases from J, with 9 bases between. Germline CDR1 KGHSH, CDR2 LQKENI. The CDR3 DNA is TGTGCCAGCTCACCGTCCCCCGTCGGGGAGCTGTTTTTT. Translation: CASSPSPVGELFF.

This chain connects TRBV12-3 or TRBV12-4 to TRBJ2-1, with 7 bases identical to TRBD1. There are 18 residues in the CDR3. V lost 1 base and J lost 5; bases outside the gene matches: 14. The CDR3 coding sequence is TGTGCCAGCAGTTTAGGATATTCTTCAGGGGGAGCCGACAATGAGCAGTTCTTC. Protein sequence: CASSLGYSSGGADNEQFF.

V is TRBV5-1 and J is TRBJ2-1; D gene uncertain. Germline CDR1 and CDR2: SGHRS and YFSETQ. Trimming removed 0 bases at V and 8 bases at J, with 15 bases between. CDR3 length: 15 residues. The CDR3 sequence is CASSLAFAKGYEQFF. The CDR3 DNA reads TGCGCCAGCAGCTTGGCCTTCGCCAAGGGCTATGAGCAGTTCTTC.

CDR3 loop: CASSDTGRFTEAFF. The CDR3 DNA reads as TGTGCCAGCAGTGATACTGGCAGGTTCACTGAAGCTTTCTTT. The genes are TRBV25-1 and TRBJ1-1, with unresolved D. V lost 3 bases to trimming and J lost 4 bases, with 12 bases between them. The CDR3 totals 14 residues. Germline V gene sequence: CDR1 MGHDK, CDR2 SYGVNS.

This clonotype was seen repeatedly, ten times or more. V is TRBV7-2 and J is TRBJ2-2; 10 bases agree with TRBD1. The CDR3 has 15 residues. Germline assignment: CDR1 SGHTA and CDR2 FQGNSA. The J segment lost 3 bases and the V segment lost 6 bases, leaving 4 bases of the junction unmatched. The CDR3, as DNA: TGTGCCAGCAGACTCGGGACAGGGGACACCGGGGAGCTGTTTTTT. Translating gives CASRLGTGDTGELFF.

This clonotype was found once. The V call is TRBV9, the J call TRBJ1-6, with TRBD1 as a possible D gene (5 bases). Germline assignment: CDR1 SGDLS and CDR2 YYNGEE. The CDR3 loop spans 15 amino acids. Trimming removed 6 bases at V and 7 bases at J, with 17 bases between. The CDR3 sequence: CASNDGDRVNSPLHF. The CDR3, as DNA: TGTGCCAGCAATGATGGGGACCGGGTCAATTCACCCCTCCACTTT.